This T cell receptor (beta chain) was captured in a study of T cell responses to AZD1222 COVID-19 vaccine. Study-wide points: Only five to seven AZD1222 recipients tested seropositive at baseline.

Method: immunoSEQ multiplex PCR; TCRdb's copy keeps in-frame clones and lacks some. Altogether 150,000 to 200,000 clones are present, about 90% being singletons, with the ten largest covering 5% to 6.5%. V trimming: 2 bases; J trimming: 4 bases; junction bases outside the gene matches: 4. Germline values: CDR1 GTSNPN, CDR2 SVGIG (reference sequence). This CDR3 is 13 amino acids long. As concerns this clone: Its matching antigen is unknown.

The sequenced sample was peripheral blood, obtained 28 days after the second AZD1222 dose. The V call is TRBV30, the J call TRBJ1-2; TRBD1 matches 7 bases. This TCR derives from an adult who received the AZD1222 COVID-19 vaccine. Here the CDR3 reads CAWSPRDSYGYTF. CDR3 DNA: TGTGCCTGGAGTCCTAGGGACAGCTATGGCTACACCTTC.